Listed below are T cell receptor beta chains from one sample, sequenced in a study of T cells after yellow fever vaccination. MiXCR, applied by TCRdb to the 5' RACE reads, yields one record per CDR3 protein. The table shows about 430,000 distinct CDR3 sequences, with under 20% occurring only once. The sequenced sample was PBMCs, obtained before the yellow fever booster vaccination. The receptor set was obtained from a man aged 18 to 35 who received the YFV17D yellow fever vaccine. CDR3s include the opening cysteine and the closing phenylalanine or tryptophan. A D gene is named only where the DNA matches it firmly. Only some rows state a clone size, as once, few, many or a class for expanded clones.

V	size	J	D	CDR3	DNA
TRBV5-4	-	TRBJ2-3	TRBD2	CASRPGTSGTDTQYF	TGTGCCAGCAGACCCGGGACTAGCGGCACAGATACGCAGTATTTT
TRBV29-1	-	TRBJ2-1	-	CSVELSQGPNEQFF	TGCAGCGTTGAATTATCGCAGGGACCCAATGAGCAGTTCTTC
TRBV5-1	-	TRBJ1-2	-	CASSLGGLGSYTF	TGCGCCAGCAGCTTGGGAGGTCTCGGTAGCTACACCTTC
TRBV7-2	many	TRBJ2-1	-	CASSLIGVVVSYNEQFF	TGTGCCAGCAGCTTGATTGGGGTGGTCGTCTCCTACAATGAGCAGTTCTTC
TRBV7-3	few	TRBJ2-3	TRBD2	CASSAWGRASGKDTQYF	TGTGCCAGCAGCGCCTGGGGACGGGCTAGCGGGAAAGATACGCAGTATTTT
TRBV5-5	few	TRBJ2-1	TRBD1	CASSPGGSTDEQFF	TGTGCCAGCAGTCCAGGGGGATCAACGGATGAGCAGTTCTTC
TRBV7-9	-	TRBJ1-2	-	CASSATDYGYTF	TGTGCCAGCAGCGCGACAGACTATGGCTACACCTTC
TRBV7-9	-	TRBJ2-3	-	CASSLASAWQYF	TGTGCCAGCAGCTTAGCGTCGGCATGGCAGTATTTT
TRBV10-3	few	TRBJ1-1	-	CAITDNTEAFF	TGTGCCATCACAGATAACACTGAAGCTTTCTTT
TRBV6-5	few	TRBJ1-4	-	CATRSTGGEKLFF	TGTGCCACCAGATCAACTGGGGGGGAAAAACTGTTTTTT